This T cell receptor beta chain comes out of a study of graft-versus-host responses after intestinal transplantation. At the level of the study: In this cohort, recipients had multivisceral, liver-intestinal, or isolated intestinal transplants.

This CDR3 contains 13 residues. In germline, CDR1 is MNHEY, CDR2 SVGAGI. Trimming pared 2 bases from V and 8 bases from J, leaving 12 bases between. A remark on this clone: The antigen is not known.

The method was immunoSEQ multiplex PCR; TCRdb's version includes in-frame clones alone and lacks a portion of them. Seen here are roughly 99,000 clones, roughly 86% observed once, and the top ten hold around 0.7%. Study results and caveats: Graft-donor T cell macrochimerism coincided with high graft-versus-host to host-versus-graft clonal ratios in allografts.

This sample comprised unstimulated CD4+ T cells sorted from spleen or lymph node cells, obtained before transplant. The sequence derives from a human donor who was the organ donor for an intestinal transplant. The chain combines TRBV6-5 with TRBJ1-2, with D unresolved. CDR3 nucleotide sequence: TGTGCCAGCAGTTACGATCGGACCGCCGGCTACACCTTC. This sequence encodes CASSYDRTAGYTF.